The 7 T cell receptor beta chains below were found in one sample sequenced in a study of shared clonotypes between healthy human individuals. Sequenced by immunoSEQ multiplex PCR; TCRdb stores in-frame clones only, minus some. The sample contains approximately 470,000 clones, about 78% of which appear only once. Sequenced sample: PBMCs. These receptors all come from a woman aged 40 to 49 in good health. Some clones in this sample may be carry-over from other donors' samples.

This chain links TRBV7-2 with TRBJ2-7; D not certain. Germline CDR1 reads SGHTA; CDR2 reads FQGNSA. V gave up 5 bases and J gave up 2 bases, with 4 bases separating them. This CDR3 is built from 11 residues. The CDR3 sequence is CASSITYEQYF. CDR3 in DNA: TGTGCCAGCAGCATTACCTACGAGCAGTACTTC.

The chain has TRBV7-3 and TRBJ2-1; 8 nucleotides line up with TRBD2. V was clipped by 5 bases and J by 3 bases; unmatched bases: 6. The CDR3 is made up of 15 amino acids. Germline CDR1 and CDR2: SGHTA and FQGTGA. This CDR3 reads CASSKAGDGYNEQFF. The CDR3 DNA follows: TGTGCCAGCAGCAAAGCGGGAGATGGCTACAATGAGCAGTTCTTC.

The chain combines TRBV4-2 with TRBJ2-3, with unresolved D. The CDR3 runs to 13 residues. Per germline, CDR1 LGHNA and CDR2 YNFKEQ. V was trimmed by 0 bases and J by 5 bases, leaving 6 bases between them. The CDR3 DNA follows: TGTGCCAGCAGCCAAGAAGGCGGAGATACGCAGTATTTT. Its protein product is CASSQEGGDTQYF.

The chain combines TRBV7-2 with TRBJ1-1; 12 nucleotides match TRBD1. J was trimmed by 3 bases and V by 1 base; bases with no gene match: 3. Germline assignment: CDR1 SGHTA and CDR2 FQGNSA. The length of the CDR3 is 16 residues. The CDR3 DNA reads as TGTGCCAGCAGCTTAGGGGACAGGGGGCTGTACACTGAAGCTTTCTTT. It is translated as CASSLGDRGLYTEAFF. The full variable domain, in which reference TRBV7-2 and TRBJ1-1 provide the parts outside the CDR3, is GAGVSQSPSNKVTEKGKDVELRCDPISGHTALYWYRQSLGQGLEFLIYFQGNSAPDKSGLPSDRFSAERTGGSVSTLTIQRTQQEDSAVYLCASSLGDRGLYTEAFFGQGTRLTVV.

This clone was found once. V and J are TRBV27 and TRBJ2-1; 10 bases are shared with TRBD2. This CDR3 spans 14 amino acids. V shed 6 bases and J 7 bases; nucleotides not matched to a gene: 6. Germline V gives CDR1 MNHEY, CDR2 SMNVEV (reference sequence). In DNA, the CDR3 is TGTGCCAGCAGGCGGGTAGCGGGGGGAAATGAGCAGTTCTTC. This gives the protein CASRRVAGGNEQFF.

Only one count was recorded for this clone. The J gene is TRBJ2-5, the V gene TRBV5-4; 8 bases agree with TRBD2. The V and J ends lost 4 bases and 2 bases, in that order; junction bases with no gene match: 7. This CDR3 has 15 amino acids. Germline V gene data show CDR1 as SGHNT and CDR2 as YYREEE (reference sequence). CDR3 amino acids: CASSLSGSQQETQYF. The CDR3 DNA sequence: TGTGCCAGCAGCCTCAGCGGGAGTCAACAAGAGACCCAGTACTTC.

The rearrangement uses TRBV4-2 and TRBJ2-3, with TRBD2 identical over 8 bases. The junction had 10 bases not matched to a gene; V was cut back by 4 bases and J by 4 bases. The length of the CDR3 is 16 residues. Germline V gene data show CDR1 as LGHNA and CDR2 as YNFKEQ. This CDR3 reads CASSPNPLAGPDTQYF. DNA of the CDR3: TGTGCCAGCAGCCCCAATCCCCTAGCGGGTCCAGATACGCAGTATTTT.